This T cell receptor beta chain was sequenced in a study of T-cell reconstitution after alpha-beta-depleted transplantation in children. Unique molecular identifiers were built into the TCRbeta library. TCRdb analysed the PCR reads with MiXCR anew, one entry per CDR3 protein. Among 400,000 to 450,000 distinct CDR3 sequences listed, 43% were seen once. The V end lost 11 bases, the J end lost 3 bases, and 13 bases lay between the germline ends. The CDR3 sequence is 13 residues long. CDR1 is MDHEN, CDR2 SYDVKM, per germline. The V gene is TRBV28, the J gene TRBJ1-4; D is uncertain. Sequencing was performed on PBMCs, taken before TCRalphabeta/CD19-depleted stem cell transplant. The sequence was obtained from a girl aged 2-10 years with aplastic anemia, due to receive a stem cell transplant. CDR3 in amino acids: CAAQREANEKLFF. The CDR3 bases are TGTGCCGCCCAGAGAGAAGCTAATGAAAAACTGTTTTTT.